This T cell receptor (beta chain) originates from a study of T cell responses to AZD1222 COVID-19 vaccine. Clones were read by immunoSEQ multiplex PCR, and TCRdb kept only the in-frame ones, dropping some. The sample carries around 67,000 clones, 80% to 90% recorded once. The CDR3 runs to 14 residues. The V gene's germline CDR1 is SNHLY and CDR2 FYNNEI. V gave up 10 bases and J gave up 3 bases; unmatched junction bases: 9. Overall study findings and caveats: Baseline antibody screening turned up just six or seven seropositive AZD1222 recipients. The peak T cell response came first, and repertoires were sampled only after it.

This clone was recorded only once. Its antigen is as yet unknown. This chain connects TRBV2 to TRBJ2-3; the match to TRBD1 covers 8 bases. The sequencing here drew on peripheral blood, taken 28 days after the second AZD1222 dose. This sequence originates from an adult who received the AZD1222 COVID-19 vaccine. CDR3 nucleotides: TGTGCCAAAGACGTCAGGGACAGGACAGATACGCAGTATTTT. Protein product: CAKDVRDRTDTQYF.